This TCR beta chain was obtained from a study of healthy donors' naive CD4 and CD8 T cells. Regarding the study as a whole: Negatively charged CDR3s marked CD8+ lineage; positively charged CDR3s marked CD4+ lineage.

Naive CD4+ cells were sorted as CD4+CD8-CD45RO-CD45RA+; naive CD8+ as CD8+CD4-CD45RA+CD27bright. CDR1 LGHNA and CDR2 YSLEER come from the germline V gene. V dropped 0 bases and J dropped 7; count of bases not matched to a gene: 5. This CDR3 is built from 15 residues. In the case of this clonotype: Its antigen is undetermined.

TCR libraries were built from about 500 ng of total RNA by linear amplification. TCRdb reanalysed the reads using MiXCR and keeps one entry per CDR3 protein. The top ten clones hold 2% to 2.5% of a sample with about 180,000 distinct CDR3 sequences, around 74% of them seen once. The gene calls are TRBV4-3 and TRBJ1-5; 8 nucleotides agree with TRBD1. This receptor was obtained from a pool of human donors in good health; the sample pools cells from several healthy donors. Sequencing was performed on naive CD4+ and CD8+ T cells sorted from blood, pooled from several donors. CDR3 region: CASSQDLQGVQPQHF. CDR3 coding DNA: TGCGCCAGCAGCCAAGATTTACAGGGGGTACAGCCCCAGCATTTT.